The clone carrying this T cell receptor beta chain has a single count. Antigen specificity is unknown. At one boundary the junction diverges from the germline segment, which might be a read error. This record comes from a study of tumor-infiltrating lymphocytes in primary liver carcinoma. Study-level background: Every patient in the cohort had a primary liver carcinoma. That carcinoma was treated by surgical resection. The tumors ranged from roughly 4 to 11 cm across and fell within stage T1-T3 N0M0.

Out of unsorted whole blood came the blood RNA, and germline DNA was extracted as well. cDNA specific to TCR beta was made from 500 to 650 ng of total RNA, with a constant-region primer employed for priming. Library construction for TCR beta comprised three nested multiplex PCR rounds performed with slightly modified ARM-PCR. TRBV1-TRBV30 forward primers paired with a C-beta reverse primer drove the first two PCR rounds, about 10 cycles each. MiXCR, run by TCRdb on the multiplex PCR reads, gives a single entry per CDR3 protein. The table lists hundreds of thousands of distinct CDR3 sequences, around three fifths of them singletons. Study-wide points: The top-250-clone fraction was significantly higher in tumors than in blood (p = 0.039). Paired tumor-adjacent and tumor-blood samples overlapped less than tumor region pairs did.

The CDR3 contains 18 residues. Germline lookup yields CDR1 SGHDN and CDR2 FVKESK. Sequencing used peripheral blood. The origin of this receptor is a woman between 25 and 40 years old with primary liver carcinoma and hepatitis B virus infection. The chain is built from TRBV14 and TRBJ2-5; TRBD2 matches 7 bases. CDR3 in amino acids: CANSQDGSSSGVEETQYF. CDR3 in DNA: TGTGCCAACAGCCAAGATGGTTCGTCGAGCGGGGTAGAAGAGACCCAGTACTTC.